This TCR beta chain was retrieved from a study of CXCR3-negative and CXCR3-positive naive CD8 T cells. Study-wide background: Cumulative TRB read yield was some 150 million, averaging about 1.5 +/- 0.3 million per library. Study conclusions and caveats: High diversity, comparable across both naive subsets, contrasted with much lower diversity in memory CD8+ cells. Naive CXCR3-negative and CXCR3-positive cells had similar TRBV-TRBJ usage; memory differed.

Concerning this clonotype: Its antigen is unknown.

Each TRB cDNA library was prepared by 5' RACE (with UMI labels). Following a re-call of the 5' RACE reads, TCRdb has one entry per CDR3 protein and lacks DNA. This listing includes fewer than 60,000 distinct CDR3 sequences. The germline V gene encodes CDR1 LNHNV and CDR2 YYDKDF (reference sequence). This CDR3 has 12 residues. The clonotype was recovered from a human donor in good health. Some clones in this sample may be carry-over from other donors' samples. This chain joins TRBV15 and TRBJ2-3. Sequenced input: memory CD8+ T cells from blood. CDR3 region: CATSTVVTTQYF.